The 10 T cell receptor beta chains below all came from one sample that was sequenced in a study of human T cells and chemical hapten exposure. TCRdb used MiXCR to reprocess the RACE reads, holding one entry per CDR3 protein. Among about 73,000 distinct CDR3 sequences listed, about 8% were seen once. Time point defined: patch test 2, 6 weeks after DPC sensitization. Treatment described: therapeutic diphenylcyclopropenone sensitization with weekly scalp DPC. The input for sequencing was whole blood, taken in connection with sensitization to the hapten diphenylcyclopropenone (DPC). These receptors were obtained from a woman aged 45-60 years with alopecia areata. Some clones in this sample may be carry-over from other donors' samples.

The chain joins TRBV6-5 to TRBJ1-1; D is perhaps TRBD1 (6 bases). Germline CDR1 reads MNHEY; CDR2 reads SVGAGI. The CDR3 is 14 residues long. V lost 11 bases, J lost 1 base, and 17 bases lay in between. This CDR3 is CAARTGQRNTEAFF. DNA of the CDR3: TGTGCCGCCCGAACAGGACAGCGGAACACTGAAGCTTTCTTT.

This clonotype appeared many times. The chain is built from TRBV28 and TRBJ1-2; D is unresolved. Germline V gives CDR1 MDHEN, CDR2 SYDVKM. Deletions cut 5 bases from V and 4 bases from J, with 8 bases between. This CDR3 region has 12 residues. The CDR3 region has the DNA TGTGCCAGCAGTCTGGCCGCCTATGGCTACACCTTC. It encodes CASSLAAYGYTF.

The table lists this clonotype with a few counts. The chain has TRBV5-1 and TRBJ1-5; tentative D call: TRBD1 (5 bases). This CDR3 region has 16 residues. Germline CDR1 is SGHRS and CDR2 is YFSETQ. Trimming pared 0 bases from V and 3 bases from J, leaving 13 bases between. CDR3 sequence reads: CASSLGDRTNNQPQHF. CDR3 bases: TGCGCCAGCAGCTTGGGAGACAGAACCAACAATCAGCCCCAGCATTTT.

This clonotype was counted between two and nine times. V and J are TRBV13 and TRBJ1-5; 7 nucleotides line up with TRBD1. CDR1 PRHDT and CDR2 FYEKMQ come from the germline V gene (reference sequence). Trimming removed 5 bases from V and 7 bases from J; junction bases left unmatched: 8. The CDR3 is 14 amino acids. CDR3 protein: CASSLQGRGQPQHF. The CDR3 region has the DNA TGTGCCAGCAGCCTACAGGGGAGAGGACAGCCCCAGCATTTT.

This clonotype was picked up a small number of times. The J gene is TRBJ2-7, the V gene TRBV12-3 or TRBV12-4; D gene unclear. V was pared by 4 bases and J by 4 bases, with 11 bases between. This CDR3 has 13 residues. CDR3 loop: CASSSSDRYEQYF. CDR3 sequence (DNA): TGTGCCAGCAGTTCGTCGGACCGATACGAGCAGTACTTC.

This sequence joins TRBV5-4 and TRBJ1-2; perhaps TRBD1 as D (5 bases). This CDR3 is built from 15 residues. The germline V and J ends were trimmed by 5 bases and 4 bases, with 18 bases remaining between them. Germline loops: CDR1 SGHNT, CDR2 YYREEE (reference sequence). The CDR3 here is CASSPGTPRSYGYTF. CDR3 DNA: TGTGCCAGCAGTCCAGGGACCCCTAGGTCCTATGGCTACACCTTC.

This clonotype was counted a few times. V is TRBV20-1 and J is TRBJ2-3, with 12 bases fitting TRBD2. The CDR3 has 16 residues. Trimming at V came to 0 bases and at J to 5 bases, leaving 6 bases not matched to a gene. Germline CDR1 and CDR2: DFQATT and SNEGSKA (reference sequence). The CDR3 loop reads CSARDPSGRAQDTQYF. The CDR3 nucleotides are TGCAGTGCTAGAGATCCTAGCGGGAGGGCCCAAGATACGCAGTATTTT.

The chain is built from TRBV19 and TRBJ1-5, with D possibly TRBD1 on 5 matching bases. The CDR3 is 15 amino acids. CDR1 LNHDA and CDR2 SQIVND come from the germline V gene (reference sequence). V shed 2 bases and J shed 0 bases, with 8 bases lying between them. The CDR3 loop is CASSIWTSSNQPQHF. The CDR3 bases are TGTGCCAGTAGTATATGGACAAGTAGCAATCAGCCCCAGCATTTT.

CDR3 region: CASSPSLMSRPYNEQFF. DNA of the CDR3: TGTGCCAGCAGCCCCAGCCTGATGAGCCGCCCCTACAATGAGCAGTTCTTC. V gene TRBV7-8 combines with J gene TRBJ2-1; D not certain. Germline loops: CDR1 SGHVS, CDR2 FQNEAQ. The CDR3 spans 17 residues. V lost 5 bases, J lost 2 bases, and 19 bases lay in between. The whole variable domain, remainder taken from reference TRBV7-8 and TRBJ2-1, is GAGVSQSPRYKVAKRGQDVALRCDPISGHVSLFWYQQALGQGPEFLTYFQNEAQLDKSGLPSDRFFAERPEGSVSTLKIQRTQQEDSAVYLCASSPSLMSRPYNEQFFGPGTRLTVL.

V usage is TRBV4-1 and J usage is TRBJ2-3, with TRBD2 identical over 9 bases. The CDR3 sequence is 15 residues long. The V and J ends lost 8 bases and 2 bases, in that order; junction bases with no gene match: 8. Per germline, CDR1 MGHRA and CDR2 YSYEKL. CDR3 loop: CASGGASGNTDTQYF. CDR3 bases: TGCGCCAGCGGAGGGGCTAGCGGGAACACAGATACGCAGTATTTT.